A single sample is the source of the 17 T cell receptor beta chains below, sequenced in a study of T cells in Graves' hyperthyroidism and ophthalmopathy. Amplification of TCR beta CDR3 regions was performed using RNA transcripts as template. The primer set for the first-round RT-PCR of the TCR CDR3 was HTBI. One entry per CDR3 protein results from TCRdb running MiXCR on the multiplex PCR reads. The sample lists about 640,000 distinct CDR3 sequences; roughly 20% were seen once. Source material: blood. The receptors stem from a man younger than 45 with Graves' ophthalmopathy.

The chain recombines TRBV5-1 with TRBJ2-5; a possible D gene is TRBD2 (5 bases). Deletions cut 5 bases from V and 8 bases from J, with 10 bases between. The CDR3 has 11 residues. Germline lookup yields CDR1 SGHRS and CDR2 YFSETQ. CDR3 sequence (DNA): TGCGCCAGCAGGGAGGAGAGAACCCAGTACTTC. Translated: CASREERTQYF.

To note about this clonotype: One base away lies a much larger clone, so this may be a sequencing read error. The V and J genes are TRBV2 and TRBJ1-1, with D unresolved. The CDR3 has 13 amino acids. The germline V gene encodes CDR1 SNHLY and CDR2 FYNNEI. The CDR3 bases are TGTGTCAGCAGTCCCGTTAGGGACACTGAAGCTTTCTTT. The encoded protein is CVSSPVRDTEAFF.

The chain employs TRBV10-2 and TRBJ2-1; D is perhaps TRBD2 (6 bases). The CDR3 runs to 15 residues. V was clipped by 8 bases and J by 3 bases, with 17 bases between them. The germline CDR1 and CDR2 sequences are WSHSY and SAAADI. The CDR3 spells CASHPRDSVYNEQFF. The CDR3 nucleotides read TGCGCCAGCCACCCCCGGGACTCAGTCTACAATGAGCAGTTCTTC.

This clonotype was observed at least ten times. V and J are TRBV12-3 or TRBV12-4 and TRBJ2-5; TRBD2 matches 10 bases. The CDR3 is 14 residues long. The V segment lost 6 bases and the J segment 4 bases; nucleotides outside the gene matches: 5. This CDR3 is CASRLAGVLETQYF. CDR3 sequence (DNA): TGTGCCAGCAGGCTAGCGGGAGTACTAGAGACCCAGTACTTC.

CDR3 loop: CASSRGQGEYSYEQYF. The CDR3 DNA reads as TGTGCCAGCAGCAGGGGACAGGGAGAATACTCCTACGAGCAGTACTTC. V usage is TRBV28 and J usage is TRBJ2-7; 9 bases match TRBD1. CDR1 and CDR2 (germline): MDHEN, SYDVKM. Trimming took 6 bases from V and 0 from J; bases not matched to a gene: 9. The CDR3 length is 16 residues.

As DNA, the CDR3 is TGTGCCACCAGTGCAAGACTAGCGGGAGTCGGGGAGCTGTTTTTT. Translating it yields CATSARLAGVGELFF. The J gene is TRBJ2-2, the V gene TRBV24-1, with 12 positions matching TRBD2. This CDR3 spans 15 amino acids. In germline, CDR1 is KGHDR, CDR2 SFDVKD. V was pared by 5 bases and J by 7 bases, with 4 bases of the junction left unmatched.

In regard to this clonotype: The junction departs from the called germline gene at one end, perhaps through a read error. The chain recombines TRBV5-1 with TRBJ2-3; 7 positions agree with TRBD1. The CDR3 covers 17 residues. CDR1 and CDR2 (germline): SGHRS, YFSETQ. The CDR3 loop reads CASSIDRQGGPRDTQYF. As DNA, the CDR3 is TGTGCCAGCAGCATCGACCGACAGGGCGGGCCGAGAGATACGCAGTATTTT. Full variable domain (outside the CDR3, taken from reference TRBV5-1 and TRBJ2-3): KAGVTQTPRYLIKTRGQQVTLSCSPISGHRSVSWYQQTPGQGLQFLFEYFSETQRNKGNFPGRFSGRQFSNSRSEMNVSTLELGDSALYLCASSIDRQGGPRDTQYFGPGTRLTVL.

The chain's CDR3 is CASKDRGDTEAFF. The CDR3 region has the DNA TGTGCCAGCAAGGACAGGGGTGACACTGAAGCTTTCTTT. V gene TRBV2 combines with J gene TRBJ1-1; TRBD1 matches at 9 bases. V lost 7 bases to trimming and J lost 3 bases; unmatched junction nucleotides: 3. In germline, CDR1 is SNHLY, CDR2 FYNNEI. The CDR3 loop spans 13 amino acids.

This clonotype was seen repeatedly, ten times or more. This chain connects TRBV20-1 to TRBJ2-7; 9 bases line up with TRBD1. This CDR3 is 15 amino acids long. J was trimmed by 5 bases and V by 0 bases; bases with no gene match: 8. CDR1 and CDR2 (germline): DFQATT, SNEGSKA (reference sequence). CDR3 in amino acids: CSARDSGTGRNEQYF. The CDR3 DNA reads TGCAGTGCTAGAGATTCGGGGACAGGGCGCAACGAGCAGTACTTC.

This clonotype occurred a few times. The chain combines TRBV29-1 with TRBJ1-2, with D tentatively TRBD1 (6 bases). The germline V gene has CDR1 SQVTM and CDR2 ANQGSEA. This CDR3 comprises 12 residues. The V gene lost 1 base and the J gene lost 10 bases, with 13 bases spanning the gap. The DNA of the CDR3 is TGCAGCGTTGAAGGCAGGGGTAGGGCCTACACCTTC. Protein sequence: CSVEGRGRAYTF.

This clonotype was observed at least ten times. The chain links TRBV6-1 to TRBJ2-7; 7 bases map to TRBD2. Germline V gene sequence: CDR1 MNHNS, CDR2 SASEGT. With 6 bases clipped from V and 0 bases from J, the junction kept 5 bases outside the gene matches. The length of the CDR3 is 14 residues. The CDR3 region has the DNA TGTGCCAGCAGAGCCCGGGACTACTCCTACGAGCAGTACTTC. This sequence encodes CASRARDYSYEQYF.

This clonotype was seen at least ten times. This chain joins TRBV11-2 and TRBJ2-1; 9 nucleotides align to TRBD1. The J segment lost 4 bases and the V segment lost 3 bases, leaving 7 bases of the junction unmatched. The germline gives CDR1 SGHAT, CDR2 FQNNGV. The length of the CDR3 is 16 residues. CDR3: CASSFPTGTGYNEQFF. In nucleotides, the CDR3 is TGTGCCAGCAGCTTCCCGACCGGGACAGGGTACAATGAGCAGTTCTTC.

This clonotype has a handful of counts. The chain recombines TRBV14 with TRBJ2-1, with D possibly TRBD2 on 6 matching bases. Deletions cut 4 bases from V and 0 bases from J, with 10 bases between. The CDR3 has 15 residues. CDR1 is SGHDN and CDR2 is FVKESK in the germline V gene. The CDR3 bases are TGTGCCAGCAGCCCCGGGACTTACTCCTACAATGAGCAGTTCTTC. Amino acids: CASSPGTYSYNEQFF.

The sample holds a few counts of this clonotype. J is TRBJ2-2 and V is TRBV12-3 or TRBV12-4, with 9 nucleotides matching TRBD1. The V segment lost 6 bases and the J segment 6 bases; nucleotides outside the gene matches: 5. The CDR3 sequence is 14 residues long. The CDR3 protein is CASRGQGGSGELFF. DNA of the CDR3: TGTGCCAGCAGGGGACAGGGAGGTTCCGGGGAGCTGTTTTTT.

This clonotype was recorded many times. The chain links TRBV18 to TRBJ1-1; 8 bases are a match to TRBD1. Looked up from germline, CDR1 is KGHSH and CDR2 is LQKENI. Germline trimming cut 1 base from V and 0 bases from J; bases unmatched to any gene: 7. The CDR3 loop spans 17 amino acids. Here the CDR3 reads CASSPQPTGVMNTEAFF. CDR3 coding DNA: TGTGCCAGCTCACCACAACCGACAGGGGTAATGAACACTGAAGCTTTCTTT.

The chain employs TRBV7-2 and TRBJ2-2; weak D call: TRBD1 (5 bases). The CDR3 totals 15 residues. Trimming stripped 6 bases from V and 3 bases from J, with 14 bases between. The V gene's germline CDR1 is SGHTA and CDR2 FQGNSA. CDR3 sequence reads: CASRPRVGHTGELFF. The CDR3 coding sequence is TGTGCCAGCAGACCTCGGGTGGGGCACACCGGGGAGCTGTTTTTT. Using reference TRBV7-2 and TRBJ2-2 for the parts outside the CDR3, the full variable domain is GAGVSQSPSNKVTEKGKDVELRCDPISGHTALYWYRQSLGQGLEFLIYFQGNSAPDKSGLPSDRFSAERTGGSVSTLTIQRTQQEDSAVYLCASRPRVGHTGELFFGEGSRLTVL.

This clonotype was found many times. The genes are TRBV2 and TRBJ2-5, with D maybe TRBD2 (5 bases). Germline CDR1 is SNHLY and CDR2 is FYNNEI. The CDR3 extends over 13 amino acids. Trimming shortened V by 2 bases and J by 2 bases, and 6 bases separated the two germline ends. For the CDR3, the DNA is TGTGCCAGCAGTGAATCGGGACAAGAGACCCAGTACTTC. It yields the protein CASSESGQETQYF.